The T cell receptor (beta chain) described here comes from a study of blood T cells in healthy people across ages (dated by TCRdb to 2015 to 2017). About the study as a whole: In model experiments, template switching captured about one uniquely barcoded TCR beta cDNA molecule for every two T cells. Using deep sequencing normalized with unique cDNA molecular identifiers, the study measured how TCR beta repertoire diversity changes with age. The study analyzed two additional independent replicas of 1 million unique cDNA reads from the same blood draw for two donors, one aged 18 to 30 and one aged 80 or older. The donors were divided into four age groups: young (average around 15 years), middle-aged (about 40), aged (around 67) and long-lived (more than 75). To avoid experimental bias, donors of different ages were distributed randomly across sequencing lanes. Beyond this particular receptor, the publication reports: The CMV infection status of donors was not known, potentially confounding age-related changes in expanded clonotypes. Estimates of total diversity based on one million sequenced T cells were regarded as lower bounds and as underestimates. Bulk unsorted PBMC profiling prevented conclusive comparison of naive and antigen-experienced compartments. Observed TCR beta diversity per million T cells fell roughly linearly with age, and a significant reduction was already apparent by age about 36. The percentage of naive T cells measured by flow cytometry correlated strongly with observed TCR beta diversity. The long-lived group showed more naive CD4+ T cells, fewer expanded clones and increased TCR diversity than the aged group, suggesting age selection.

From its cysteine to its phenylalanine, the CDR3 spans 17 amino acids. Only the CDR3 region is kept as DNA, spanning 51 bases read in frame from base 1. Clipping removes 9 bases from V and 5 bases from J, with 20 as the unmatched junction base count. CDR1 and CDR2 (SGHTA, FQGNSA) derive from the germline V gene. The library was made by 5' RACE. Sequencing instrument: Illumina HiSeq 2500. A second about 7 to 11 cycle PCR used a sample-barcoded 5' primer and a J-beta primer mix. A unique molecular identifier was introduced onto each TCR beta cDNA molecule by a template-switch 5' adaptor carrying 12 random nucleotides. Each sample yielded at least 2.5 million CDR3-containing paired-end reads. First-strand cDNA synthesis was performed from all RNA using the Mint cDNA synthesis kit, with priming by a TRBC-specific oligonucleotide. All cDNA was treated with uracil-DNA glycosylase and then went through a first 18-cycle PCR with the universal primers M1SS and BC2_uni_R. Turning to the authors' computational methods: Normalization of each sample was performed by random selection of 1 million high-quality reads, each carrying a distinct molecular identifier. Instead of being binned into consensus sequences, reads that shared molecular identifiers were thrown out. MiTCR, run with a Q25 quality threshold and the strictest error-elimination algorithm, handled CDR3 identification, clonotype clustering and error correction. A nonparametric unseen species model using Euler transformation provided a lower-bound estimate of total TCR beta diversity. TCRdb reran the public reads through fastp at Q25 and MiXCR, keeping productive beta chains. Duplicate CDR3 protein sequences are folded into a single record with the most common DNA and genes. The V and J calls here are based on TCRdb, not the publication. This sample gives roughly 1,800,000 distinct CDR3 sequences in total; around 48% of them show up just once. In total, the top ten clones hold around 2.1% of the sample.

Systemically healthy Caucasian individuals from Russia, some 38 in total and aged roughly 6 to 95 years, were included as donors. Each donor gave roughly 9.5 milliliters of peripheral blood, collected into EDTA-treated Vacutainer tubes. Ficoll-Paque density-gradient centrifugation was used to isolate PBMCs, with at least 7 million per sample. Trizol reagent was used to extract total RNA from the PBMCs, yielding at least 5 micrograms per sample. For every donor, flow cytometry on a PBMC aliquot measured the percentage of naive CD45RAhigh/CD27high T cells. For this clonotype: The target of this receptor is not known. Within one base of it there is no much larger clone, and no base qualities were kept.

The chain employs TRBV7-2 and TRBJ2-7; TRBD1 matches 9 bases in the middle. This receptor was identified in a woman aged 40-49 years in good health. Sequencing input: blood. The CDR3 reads CASATGGRKLAFNEQYF. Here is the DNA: TGTGCCAGTGCGACAGGGGGGCGAAAACTAGCATTCAACGAGCAGTACTTC.